The clone carrying this T cell receptor (beta chain) was recorded a few times. Germline V CDR1 and CDR2: MGHRA, YSYEKL. The CDR3 has 16 residues. V was shortened by 2 bases and J by 5 bases, with 17 bases between the two germline ends. This record comes from a study of T-cell reconstitution after alpha-beta-depleted transplantation in children. Preparation of the TCRbeta library involved a method that used unique molecular identifiers. One entry per CDR3 protein, called by TCRdb with MiXCR from the PCR reads. The sample consists of about 540,000 distinct CDR3 sequences, around 18% of them appearing once.

This sequence joins TRBV4-1 and TRBJ2-3; D remains unclear. Specimen: PBMCs from the stem cell graft donor, collected from the stem cell graft. This clonotype was obtained from a human donor who donated a stem cell graft to a child with acute lymphoblastic leukemia. The CDR3 spells CASSQINLVHKDTQYF. The DNA for the CDR3 is TGCGCCAGCAGCCAAATTAATCTAGTGCATAAAGATACGCAGTATTTT.